The 14 T cell receptor beta chains below were found in one sample sequenced in a study of CD8 T cells in ankylosing spondylitis. Study-wide points: Characteristic of ankylosing spondylitis blood, it appeared, was a TCR beta motif comprising roughly eight highly homologous variants.

These receptors' targets are unknown. In TCRdb, the 5' RACE reads were re-called with MiXCR into one record per CDR3 protein. The profile covers 450,000 to 550,000 distinct CDR3 sequences, with roughly 5.2% appearing a single time and under 4.5% taken by the ten largest. The sequenced sample consisted of blood, either unsorted or a sorted T cell fraction (not recorded which). These receptors were obtained from a male donor with ankylosing spondylitis.

This clonotype was found a few times. The genes are TRBV5-1 and TRBJ2-7, with unresolved D. The CDR3 covers 15 residues. CDR1 and CDR2 from the germline V gene are SGHRS and YFSETQ. The V end lost 0 bases, the J end lost 0 bases, and 10 bases lay between the germline ends. The chain's CDR3 is CASSLVVASSYEQYF. In DNA form, the CDR3 reads TGCGCCAGCAGCTTGGTCGTCGCCAGCTCCTACGAGCAGTACTTC.

The sample holds a few counts of this clonotype. The chain is built from TRBV20-1 and TRBJ2-1, with a possible D match to TRBD1 (5 bases). V lost 3 bases and J 5 bases, leaving 8 bases between the germline ends. The germline V gene has CDR1 DFQATT and CDR2 SNEGSKA (reference sequence). This CDR3 has 12 residues. CDR3 nucleotide sequence: TGCAGTGCTAGTTTAGGGGACAATGAGCAGTTCTTC. Protein: CSASLGDNEQFF.

This clonotype was recorded at least ten times. The chain couples TRBV20-1 to TRBJ2-5, with TRBD2 matching over 11 bases. The ends lost 3 bases at V and 5 bases at J; junction bases unmatched: 5. This CDR3 is 14 amino acids long. Germline V gene sequence: CDR1 DFQATT, CDR2 SNEGSKA (reference sequence). The CDR3 here is CSASTSGGSETQYF. CDR3 nucleotide sequence: TGCAGTGCTAGTACTAGCGGGGGATCGGAGACCCAGTACTTC.

This clonotype was detected many times. The rearrangement joins TRBV20-1 to TRBJ2-2; the D gene is possibly TRBD2 (6 bases). Germline V gene sequence: CDR1 DFQATT, CDR2 SNEGSKA (reference sequence). Between the trimmed V and J ends, which lost 3 bases and 1 base, there was a span of 6 bases. The CDR3 is 13 residues long. The CDR3 nucleotides read TGCAGTGCTAGCGGGAGGAACACCGGGGAGCTGTTTTTT. Translating gives CSASGRNTGELFF.

This clonotype showed up many times. The rearrangement uses TRBV20-1 and TRBJ2-7, with D hard to call. This CDR3 comprises 11 residues. Germline V gene lookup returns CDR1 DFQATT and CDR2 SNEGSKA (reference sequence). Trimming cost V 1 base and J 4 bases, with 5 bases left between them. CDR3 coding DNA: TGCAGTGCTAGAGGGGCTTACGAGCAGTACTTC. Translation gives CSARGAYEQYF.

This clonotype was seen ten or more times. The chain recombines TRBV7-8 with TRBJ1-2, with D perhaps TRBD1 (5 bases). This CDR3 contains 15 residues. Per the germline V gene, CDR1 is SGHVS and CDR2 is FQNEAQ. Between the trimmed V and J ends, which lost 1 base and 1 base, there was a span of 10 bases. The CDR3 sequence: CASSLEAGINYGYTF. CDR3 DNA: TGTGCCAGCAGCTTAGAGGCAGGGATTAACTATGGCTACACCTTC.

This clonotype was counted between two and nine times. This chain links TRBV7-2 with TRBJ2-3; 9 bases are shared with TRBD2. The length of the CDR3 is 16 residues. CDR1 is SGHTA and CDR2 is FQGNSA in the germline V gene. V lost 10 bases, J lost 2 bases, and 13 bases stayed unmatched. The CDR3 spells CAKPGSSSGVTDTQYF. In DNA form, the CDR3 reads TGTGCCAAACCAGGGAGCTCTAGCGGGGTCACAGATACGCAGTATTTT.

This clonotype was seen repeatedly, ten times or more. The J gene is TRBJ1-1, the V gene TRBV7-9; no firm D call. The length of the CDR3 is 11 residues. V was clipped by 6 bases and J by 6 bases, with 8 bases between them. Germline CDR1 and CDR2: SEHNR and FQNEAQ (reference sequence). CDR3 region: CASRVEAEAFF. CDR3 DNA: TGTGCCAGCAGGGTGGAGGCTGAAGCTTTCTTT.

This clonotype was seen many times. This chain links TRBV5-1 with TRBJ2-1; 11 bases align to TRBD2. The J segment lost 1 base and the V segment lost 0 bases, leaving 3 bases of the junction unmatched. This CDR3 spans 17 amino acids. Germline CDR1 and CDR2: SGHRS and YFSETQ. The CDR3 region is CASSLALAGVSYNEQFF. In DNA form, the CDR3 reads TGCGCCAGCAGCTTGGCACTAGCGGGAGTTTCCTACAATGAGCAGTTCTTC.

This clonotype occurred many times. The chain carries TRBV7-2 and TRBJ1-2; 7 bases match TRBD1. The V segment lost 0 bases and the J segment 6 bases; nucleotides outside the gene matches: 7. From germline, CDR1 is SGHTA and CDR2 FQGNSA. The CDR3 is 15 amino acids. The CDR3 coding sequence is TGTGCCAGCAGCTTAGCTAGGGGGCGAGAAGATGGCTACACCTTC. Amino acids: CASSLARGREDGYTF. The variable domain in full, with the rest retrieved from reference TRBV7-2 and TRBJ1-2, is GAGVSQSPSNKVTEKGKDVELRCDPISGHTALYWYRQSLGQGLEFLIYFQGNSAPDKSGLPSDRFSAERTGGSVSTLTIQRTQQEDSAVYLCASSLARGREDGYTFGSGTRLTVV.

This clonotype was detected ten times or more. V usage is TRBV6-1 and J usage is TRBJ2-1; D gene unclear. Germline CDR1 MNHNS, CDR2 SASEGT. The V and J ends lost 7 bases and 4 bases respectively, with 11 bases between them. This CDR3 has 13 amino acids. This CDR3 reads CASMRRLYNEQFF. The DNA for the CDR3 is TGTGCCAGCATGAGAAGACTTTACAATGAGCAGTTCTTC.

This clonotype has at least ten counts. The chain has TRBV20-1 and TRBJ2-7; TRBD1 aligns across 7 bases. V shed 7 bases and J 3 bases; nucleotides not matched to a gene: 3. Per germline, CDR1 DFQATT and CDR2 SNEGSKA (reference sequence). The CDR3 consists of 11 residues. In DNA form, the CDR3 reads TGCAGTGGGGGACAGTTCTACGAGCAGTACTTC. Amino acid sequence: CSGGQFYEQYF.

In this sample, this clonotype turned up many times. The chain carries TRBV29-1 and TRBJ1-1; D perhaps matches TRBD1 (5 bases). This CDR3 is 12 amino acids long. CDR1 and CDR2 (germline): SQVTM, ANQGSEA. Trimming shortened V by 5 bases and J by 1 base, and 8 bases separated the two germline ends. The CDR3 DNA is TGCAGCGTTTGGGACCGGAACACTGAAGCTTTCTTT. This encodes CSVWDRNTEAFF.

This clonotype was seen many times. The rearrangement uses TRBV6-5 and TRBJ1-3; no firm D call. This CDR3 is built from 16 residues. V lost 2 bases and J lost 0, with 11 bases in between. Germline V gene data show CDR1 as MNHEY and CDR2 as SVGAGI. As DNA, the CDR3 is TGTGCCAGCAGTTACGGCAGACTGAGCTCTGGAAACACCATATATTTT. It encodes CASSYGRLSSGNTIYF.